The next 23 T cell receptor beta chains were all read from a single sample in a study of cytomegalovirus exposure and HLA in healthy donors. Primers for the PCR totalled 60 Vbeta and 13 Jbeta. Libraries were prepared by immunoSEQ multiplex PCR; TCRdb keeps only in-frame clonotypes and omits some of them. The sample yields some 120,000 clones, approximately 80% seen once. Sequenced sample: PBMCs. These receptors were obtained from a woman aged 18-29 years in good health and CMV-seronegative.

This chain links TRBV2 with TRBJ2-2, with D possibly being TRBD1 (6 bases). Germline CDR1 reads SNHLY; CDR2 reads FYNNEI. There are 12 residues in the CDR3. Trimming left V 7 bases short and J 6 bases short, with 9 bases between. In DNA form, the CDR3 reads TGTGCCAGCAATACAGGGCCCGGGGAGCTGTTTTTT. This translates into CASNTGPGELFF.

This clone appeared a single time. The chain is built from TRBV5-1 and TRBJ2-2; perhaps TRBD1 as D (5 bases). From germline, CDR1 is SGHRS and CDR2 YFSETQ. Trimming stripped 4 bases from V and 6 bases from J, with 16 bases between. CDR3 length: 15 residues. CDR3 loop: CASSEPQGLAGELFF. Written as DNA, the CDR3 is TGCGCCAGCAGCGAACCCCAGGGCCTCGCCGGGGAGCTGTTTTTT.

The chain is built from TRBV4-1 and TRBJ2-2; D might be TRBD2 (5 bases). CDR3 length equals 18 residues. The V end was cut by 1 base, the J end by 6 bases, with 21 bases between. Germline assignment: CDR1 MGHRA and CDR2 YSYEKL. The CDR3 DNA follows: TGCGCCAGCAGCCAAGGAGGGCAGTTGAGGGCTAGCTCCGGGGAGCTGTTTTTT. This gives the protein CASSQGGQLRASSGELFF.

The V and J genes are TRBV6-9 and TRBJ1-1; weak D call: TRBD1 (6 bases). The CDR3 runs to 12 residues. Germline loops: CDR1 MNHGY, CDR2 SVAAGI. Trimming shortened V by 7 bases and J by 4 bases, and 10 bases separated the two germline ends. The CDR3 DNA is TGTGCCAGCAATAGGGGGACCACTGAAGCTTTCTTT. It translates to CASNRGTTEAFF.

The rearrangement links TRBV19 to TRBJ1-3; no clear D gene. Germline-derived CDR1 and CDR2 are LNHDA and SQIVND (reference sequence). The CDR3 contains 13 residues. V lost 7 bases to trimming and J lost 2 bases, with 9 bases between them. CDR3 residues: CASMRGAGNTIYF. CDR3 DNA sequence: TGTGCCAGTATGCGAGGAGCTGGAAACACCATATATTTT.

The chain has TRBV29-1 and TRBJ1-2; D gene unclear. Germline V gives CDR1 SQVTM, CDR2 ANQGSEA. CDR3 length: 11 amino acids. The CDR3 here is CRTDWEGGYTF. In DNA form, the CDR3 reads TGCAGGACGGATTGGGAGGGTGGCTACACCTTC. Together with reference TRBV29-1 and TRBJ1-2, the CDR3 gives the full variable domain: SAVISQKPSRDICQRGTSLTIQCQVDSQVTMMFWYRQQPGQSLTLIATANQGSEATYESGFVIDKFPISRPNLTFSTLTVSNMSPEDSSIYLCRTDWEGGYTFGSGTRLTVV.

This rearrangement joins TRBV6-4 to TRBJ2-3; 12 bases map to TRBD2. Germline assignment: CDR1 MRHNA and CDR2 SNTAGT. V lost 2 bases, J lost 3 bases, and 9 bases stayed unmatched. The CDR3 is 18 residues long. Here the CDR3 reads CASSDTDLAGGPTDTQYF. CDR3 DNA sequence: TGTGCCAGCAGTGACACTGACCTAGCGGGAGGGCCGACAGATACGCAGTATTTT.

A word on this clone: Mismatch with germline at one junction end may stem from a read error. The CDR3 spells CASSATGSYNSPLHF. CDR3 DNA sequence: TGTGCCAGTAGTGCAACAGGGTCCTACAATTCACCCCTCCACTTT. The chain is built from TRBV19 and TRBJ1-6; possibly TRBD1 for D (6 bases). The CDR3 sequence is 15 residues long. Looked up from germline, CDR1 is LNHDA and CDR2 is SQIVND (reference sequence).

The V gene is TRBV19, the J gene TRBJ1-6, with D possibly being TRBD1 (5 bases). Between the trimmed V and J ends, which lost 9 bases and 14 bases, there was a span of 23 bases. The germline gives CDR1 LNHDA, CDR2 SQIVND (reference sequence). The CDR3 consists of 14 residues. CDR3 sequence: CASARRGMECTLHF. The DNA for the CDR3 is TGTGCCAGCGCTAGGAGGGGAATGGAATGCACCCTCCACTTT. The variable domain in full, completed from reference TRBV19 and TRBJ1-6, reads DGGITQSPKYLFRKEGQNVTLSCEQNLNHDAMYWYRQDPGQGLRLIYYSQIVNDFQKGDIAEGYSVSREKKESFPLTVTSAQKNPTAFYLCASARRGMECTLHFGNGTRLTVT.

The V gene is TRBV7-6, the J gene TRBJ1-2; tentative D call: TRBD1 (5 bases). CDR3 length equals 15 residues. V was pared by 5 bases and J by 8 bases, with 21 bases between. CDR1 and CDR2 from the germline V gene are SGHVS and FNYEAQ. The CDR3 reads CASSTIRGREEGYTF. CDR3 sequence (DNA): TGTGCCAGCAGCACGATAAGGGGCAGGGAGGAGGGCTACACCTTC.

The V and J genes are TRBV11-2 and TRBJ2-3, with TRBD1 identical over 9 bases. Trimming cost V 5 bases and J 4 bases; bases outside gene matches: 4. This CDR3 region has 14 residues. Germline V lookup: CDR1 SGHAT, CDR2 FQNNGV. CDR3 sequence (DNA): TGTGCCAGCAGCCTCACAGGGGGCTCAGATACGCAGTATTTT. It is translated as CASSLTGGSDTQYF.

This clone came up once. The chain combines TRBV4-1 with TRBJ1-5; D possibly corresponds to TRBD1 (5 bases). Trimming removed 4 bases from V and 7 bases from J, with 14 bases in between. Per the germline V gene, CDR1 is MGHRA and CDR2 is YSYEKL. CDR3 length: 14 amino acids. CDR3 sequence (DNA): TGCGCCAGCAGCCCGGGACTCCGAGGGCAGCCCCAGCATTTT. Translation gives CASSPGLRGQPQHF.

This clone was detected only a few times. This rearrangement joins TRBV29-1 to TRBJ1-1; D perhaps matches TRBD1 (5 bases). This CDR3 spans 13 amino acids. Germline lookup yields CDR1 SQVTM and CDR2 ANQGSEA. Trimming left V 7 bases short and J 0 bases short, with 12 bases between. The CDR3 sequence: CSAETAMNTEAFF. CDR3 coding DNA: TGCAGCGCCGAGACAGCCATGAACACTGAAGCTTTCTTT.

This clone came up a few times. This chain connects TRBV4-3 to TRBJ2-7, with TRBD2 matching over 7 bases. J was trimmed by 4 bases and V by 6 bases; bases with no gene match: 15. The V gene's germline CDR1 is LGHNA and CDR2 YSLEER. This CDR3 has 16 residues. Here the CDR3 reads CASSPPWGGPSYEQYF. CDR3 sequence (DNA): TGCGCCAGCAGTCCCCCGTGGGGGGGACCTTCTTACGAGCAGTACTTC.

The rearrangement uses TRBV13 and TRBJ1-2; tentative D call: TRBD1 (5 bases). Trimming removed 5 bases at V and 10 bases at J, with 20 bases between. This CDR3 region has 14 residues. Germline CDR1 reads PRHDT; CDR2 reads FYEKMQ (reference sequence). The CDR3 DNA is TGTGCCAGCAGCACGCAAGGGGCCAGGGATCACTACACCTTC. This translates into CASSTQGARDHYTF.

The rearrangement joins TRBV29-1 to TRBJ2-1; 8 nucleotides line up with TRBD1. CDR1 is SQVTM, CDR2 ANQGSEA, per germline. Germline trimming cut 0 bases from V and 7 bases from J; bases unmatched to any gene: 5. The CDR3 extends over 14 amino acids. DNA for the CDR3: TGCAGCGTTGAAGAACATGACAGGGGAAATGAGCAGTTCTTC. Translation: CSVEEHDRGNEQFF.

This chain links TRBV5-1 with TRBJ1-5; D gene ambiguous. The V gene lost 1 base and the J gene lost 3 bases, with 14 bases spanning the gap. Germline assignment: CDR1 SGHRS and CDR2 YFSETQ. This CDR3 region has 16 residues. In nucleotides, the CDR3 is TGCGCCAGCAGCTTGTCCCCGGCCAGCGTCAATCAGCCCCAGCATTTT. Its protein is CASSLSPASVNQPQHF. The variable domain in full, with the rest retrieved from reference TRBV5-1 and TRBJ1-5, is KAGVTQTPRYLIKTRGQQVTLSCSPISGHRSVSWYQQTPGQGLQFLFEYFSETQRNKGNFPGRFSGRQFSNSRSEMNVSTLELGDSALYLCASSLSPASVNQPQHFGDGTRLSIL.

This clone was seen just once. The CDR3 protein is CASGTGYGQPQHF. The CDR3 DNA follows: TGTGCCAGCGGGACAGGGTACGGACAGCCCCAGCATTTT. This chain connects TRBV2 to TRBJ1-5, with TRBD1 identical over 9 bases. CDR3 length equals 13 residues. V lost 8 bases and J lost 7; bases outside the gene matches: 6. CDR1 is SNHLY, CDR2 FYNNEI, per germline.

V is TRBV2 and J is TRBJ2-7; 7 bases line up with TRBD1. V lost 8 bases and J lost 7; bases outside the gene matches: 11. This CDR3 has 13 amino acids. From germline, CDR1 is SNHLY and CDR2 FYNNEI. The CDR3 DNA is TGTGCCAGCTTTAAGGGGGCTTATGGGGAGCAGTACTTC. Its translation: CASFKGAYGEQYF.

This sequence joins TRBV19 and TRBJ2-3; 7 bases align to TRBD1. V lost 4 bases, J lost 5 bases, and 12 bases stayed unmatched. The CDR3 spans 16 residues. The V gene's germline CDR1 is LNHDA and CDR2 SQIVND (reference sequence). The CDR3 reads CASSTLGQAHKDTQYF. Written as DNA, the CDR3 is TGTGCCAGTAGTACCCTAGGACAGGCGCACAAAGATACGCAGTATTTT.

The chain employs TRBV9 and TRBJ2-2, with a tentative D call TRBD2 (6 bases). The germline CDR1 and CDR2 sequences are SGDLS and YYNGEE. The CDR3 has 14 amino acids. V shed 6 bases and J shed 4 bases, with 13 bases lying between them. The CDR3 DNA reads TGTGCCAGCACGGGGTCGCGGGGCACCGGGGAGCTGTTTTTT. Translation gives CASTGSRGTGELFF.

V usage is TRBV7-8 and J usage is TRBJ2-7; D is possibly TRBD2 (6 bases). The CDR3 covers 14 residues. CDR1 SGHVS and CDR2 FQNEAQ come from the germline V gene. The V gene lost 5 bases and the J gene lost 3 bases, with 14 bases spanning the gap. This chain's CDR3 is CASSPRDSRYEQYF. DNA of the CDR3: TGTGCCAGCAGCCCCCGGGACTCCCGCTACGAGCAGTACTTC.

This clone was picked up a small number of times. The CDR3 bases are TGTGCCAGCAGCTCGACCGGACAACCCACGCAGTATTTT. It is translated as CASSSTGQPTQYF. V and J are TRBV7-6 and TRBJ2-3; weak D call: TRBD1 (5 bases). This CDR3 comprises 13 residues. The germline gives CDR1 SGHVS, CDR2 FNYEAQ. The V and J ends lost 4 bases and 9 bases respectively, with 14 bases between them. The full variable domain, rest sourced from reference TRBV7-6 and TRBJ2-3, is GAGVSQSPRYKVTKRGQDVALRCDPISGHVSLYWYRQALGQGPEFLTYFNYEAQQDKSGLPNDRFSAERPEGSISTLTIQRTEQRDSAMYRCASSSTGQPTQYFGPGTRLTVL.